This TCR beta chain was captured in a study of T-cell memory formation after mild COVID-19. Notes on the study in general: Some SARS-CoV-2-responding clones were already detected in memory before infection. Clones that got smaller from day 15 to 85 had even CD4/CD8, while clones growing later tipped toward CD4+.

Only a few counts were recorded for this clonotype. Its antigen is unknown. The CDR3 contains 13 residues. Trimming took off 11 bases at V and 2 bases at J, with 16 bases between the two ends. Germline values: CDR1 MNHNS, CDR2 SASEGT. 5'RACE primed at constant segments yielded TCR alpha and TCR beta cDNA libraries bearing sample barcodes and UMIs. From the 5' RACE reads, TCRdb called clonotypes with MiXCR, one entry per CDR3 protein. Here the sample spans fewer than 700,000 distinct CDR3 sequences, 20% to 25% being singletons. Material: PBMCs or a T cell subset sorted from them (not recorded which). This receptor was taken from an adult woman who had mild COVID-19 (a few samples of this study predate the infection). Cell type and time point are not known. This chain connects TRBV6-1 to TRBJ2-7; the D gene is possibly TRBD1 (6 bases). The CDR3 reads CALTGTQTYEQYF. The CDR3 DNA reads TGTGCCTTAACCGGGACACAGACCTACGAGCAGTACTTC.